The present TCR beta chain was sequenced within a study of HIV-infected patients and healthy controls. TCRdb recomputed calls from the 5' RACE reads with MiXCR, one row per CDR3 protein. The sample yields around 64,000 distinct CDR3 sequences, about 16% seen once. This sequence was found in a human donor in good health. Source material: CD4+ T cells from blood.

CDR3 region: CASSFLAGGDNEQFF. CDR3 coding DNA: TGTGCCAGCAGCTTTCTGGCGGGAGGGGACAATGAGCAGTTCTTC. The chain couples TRBV7-6 to TRBJ2-1; 9 bases are a match to TRBD2. This CDR3 is 15 amino acids long. Germline V gene lookup returns CDR1 SGHVS and CDR2 FNYEAQ. J lost 5 bases, V lost 3 bases, and 5 bases had no gene match.